The next 31 T cell receptor beta chains were all read from a single sample in a study of breast tumors, draining lymph nodes, adjacent tissues. The lymph nodes were axillary draining lymph nodes from breast cancer patients. MiXCR was run by TCRdb on the multiplex PCR reads, yielding one entry per CDR3 protein. The data contain 150,000 to 200,000 distinct CDR3 sequences, approximately 30% of them singletons. The source material was axillary lymph node tissue. The origin of the receptors is a female donor with breast cancer. Some clones in this sample may be carry-over from other donors' samples.

Of note for this clonotype: A junction end diverges from the germline sequence, so it may reflect a read error. CDR3 DNA: TGTGCCGCCAGTGATGACAGGGCAGATACGCAGTATTTT. It translates to CAASDDRADTQYF. This chain uses TRBV24-1 with TRBJ2-3; 7 bases map to TRBD1. Germline V lookup: CDR1 KGHDR, CDR2 SFDVKD. This CDR3 region has 13 residues.

Many counts were recorded for this clonotype. The DNA of the CDR3 is TGTGCCAGCAGCTCCGGGGAAGGGGTGGAATATAATTCACCCCTCCACTTT. This encodes CASSSGEGVEYNSPLHF. V usage is TRBV7-2 and J usage is TRBJ1-6, with D possibly being TRBD1 (5 bases). The CDR3 is 17 residues long. V was pared by 4 bases and J by 4 bases, with 17 bases between. Germline V gene data show CDR1 as SGHTA and CDR2 as FQGNSA.

With regard to this clonotype: The conserved final phenylalanine or tryptophan is absent from the CDR3, which likely points to a read error. V is TRBV7-9 and J is TRBJ1-3; weak D call: TRBD1 (5 bases). Germline V gives CDR1 SEHNR, CDR2 FQNEAQ (reference sequence). The length of the CDR3 is 14 residues. CDR3 loop: CTSSLGVTGNTIYC. CDR3 nucleotides: TGTACCAGCAGCTTAGGGGTTACTGGAAACACCATATATTGT.

There are many counts of this clonotype. The V call is TRBV6-6, the J call TRBJ2-5; no clear D. Germline V gene lookup returns CDR1 MNHNY and CDR2 SVGAGI (reference sequence). The CDR3 runs 13 residues. The ends were cut back, 4 bases at V and 5 bases at J, with 11 bases in the middle. As DNA, the CDR3 is TGTGCCAGCAGTTGGGTTAGGATGGAGACCCAGTACTTC. As protein: CASSWVRMETQYF.

In its sample, this clonotype was seen many times. V and J are TRBV19 and TRBJ1-5; 10 bases agree with TRBD1. CDR3 length equals 15 residues. Per the germline V gene, CDR1 is LNHDA and CDR2 is SQIVND (reference sequence). V lost 6 bases and J lost 3; bases outside the gene matches: 5. CDR3 in DNA: TGTGCCAGTAGGACAGGGGGCTTAGACAATCAGCCCCAGCATTTT. Translation gives CASRTGGLDNQPQHF.

There are many counts of this clonotype. The rearrangement links TRBV12-3 or TRBV12-4 to TRBJ2-5, with D maybe TRBD1 (5 bases). V lost 7 bases and J 5 bases, leaving 8 bases between the germline ends. The CDR3 is 11 amino acids. CDR3: CASIQGETQYF. CDR3 bases: TGTGCCAGCATCCAGGGTGAGACCCAGTACTTC.

This clonotype was observed a few times. The V and J genes are TRBV6-1 and TRBJ1-5; a weak D match, TRBD1 (5 bases). There are 14 residues in the CDR3. Germline lookup yields CDR1 MNHNS and CDR2 SASEGT. Trimming removed 7 bases from V and 6 bases from J, with 16 bases in between. The CDR3 coding sequence is TGTGCCAGCAATCCGGGACTTAATCGTCAGCCCCAGCATTTT. Translation: CASNPGLNRQPQHF.

This clonotype was detected many times. Relative to the germline gene, one junction end is altered; a read error may explain this. This chain uses TRBV5-1 with TRBJ2-3; possibly TRBD1 or TRBD2 for D (7 bases each). Germline V gives CDR1 SGHRS, CDR2 YFSETQ. This CDR3 contains 14 residues. CDR3 sequence: CASSLGGGADTQYF. The CDR3 region has the DNA TGTGCCAGCAGCCTGGGAGGGGGCGCAGATACGCAGTATTTT.

The sample holds many counts of this clonotype. The chain employs TRBV7-9 and TRBJ2-1, with a weak D call TRBD2 (5 bases). In germline, CDR1 is SEHNR, CDR2 FQNEAQ (reference sequence). The CDR3 extends over 15 amino acids. The V end was cut by 1 base, the J end by 9 bases, with 16 bases between. In nucleotides, the CDR3 is TGTGCCAGCAGCTTAGGGACTGGCCGTGAGGGTGAGCAGTTCTTC. Translated, it gives CASSLGTGREGEQFF.

This clonotype was counted between two and nine times. This could be a read error, since a much larger clone is one nucleotide away. DNA of the CDR3: TGTGCCAGCGGCCCGGGGGGGGGTTGGTATGGCTACACCTTC. It codes for CASGPGGGWYGYTF. V is TRBV7-9 and J is TRBJ1-2; D might be TRBD1 (5 bases). CDR1 is SEHNR and CDR2 is FQNEAQ in the germline V gene (reference sequence). V was cut by 8 bases and J by 5 bases, with 18 bases left in between. This CDR3 is 14 amino acids long. Full variable domain (missing parts from reference TRBV7-9 and TRBJ1-2): DTGVSQNPRHKITKRGQNVTFRCDPISEHNRLYWYRQTLGQGPEFLTYFQNEAQLEKSRLLSDRFSAERPKGSFSTLEIQRTEQGDSAMYLCASGPGGGWYGYTFGSGTRLTVV.

As to this clonotype: Since the CDR3 does not end with the conserved phenylalanine or tryptophan, this likely comes from a read error. V and J are TRBV19 and TRBJ2-4; D is possibly TRBD2 (5 bases). This CDR3 is built from 16 residues. Trimming removed 5 bases at V and 9 bases at J, with 23 bases between. Germline V gives CDR1 LNHDA, CDR2 SQIVND (reference sequence). The CDR3 here is CASSATGSTQRSIQYS. The CDR3 DNA is TGTGCCAGTAGTGCCACGGGATCAACTCAAAGAAGCATTCAGTACTCC.

This clonotype was picked up many times. This chain connects TRBV15 to TRBJ2-1; D might be TRBD2 (5 bases). V was pared by 4 bases and J by 6 bases, with 22 bases between. Germline V gives CDR1 LNHNV, CDR2 YYDKDF (reference sequence). The CDR3 is 17 residues long. CDR3 residues: CATSKPLGSESSNEQFF. CDR3 DNA: TGTGCCACCAGCAAGCCCCTAGGGAGCGAATCGTCCAATGAGCAGTTCTTC.

This clonotype was picked up a small number of times. The V gene is TRBV27, the J gene TRBJ2-4, with D perhaps assigned TRBD1 or TRBD2 (5 bases each). Trimming left V 7 bases short and J 12 bases short, with 13 bases between. Germline V gene data show CDR1 as MNHEY and CDR2 as SMNVEV (reference sequence). This CDR3 is 11 amino acids long. This CDR3 reads CASMGTRGQYF. The CDR3 DNA reads TGTGCCAGCATGGGGACGAGGGGTCAGTACTTC.

This clonotype appeared once. This CDR3 is CASSLVSSSGFRDYGYTF. Written as DNA, the CDR3 is TGTGCCAGCAGCTTAGTTTCAAGTTCGGGGTTCCGGGACTATGGCTACACCTTC. The chain links TRBV5-5 to TRBJ1-2; no clear D. CDR1 and CDR2 (germline): SGHKS, YYEKEE (reference sequence). The CDR3 runs 18 residues. V lost 2 bases and J lost 3, with 23 bases in between.

V is TRBV5-1 and J is TRBJ1-1; 8 bases are shared with TRBD1. After removal of 2 bases from V and 4 bases from J, the junction contained 7 bases not matched to a gene. CDR3 length equals 15 residues. In germline, CDR1 is SGHRS, CDR2 YFSETQ. The CDR3 DNA reads TGCGCCAGCAGCTTTAGCCAGGGGGCCGGCACTGAAGCTTTCTTT. It specifies CASSFSQGAGTEAFF.

This clonotype was counted many times. The chain links TRBV7-9 to TRBJ1-6, with 10 bases identical to TRBD1. V was pared by 5 bases and J by 12 bases, with 1 base of the junction left unmatched. The germline V gene encodes CDR1 SEHNR and CDR2 FQNEAQ (reference sequence). CDR3 length: 12 amino acids. CDR3 in amino acids: CASSRDRGPLHF. CDR3 DNA: TGTGCCAGCAGCAGGGACAGGGGACCCCTCCACTTT.

This clonotype was recorded at least ten times. This may be a read error: a much more frequent sequence differs by one nucleotide. The chain links TRBV20-1 to TRBJ1-6; 9 nucleotides line up with TRBD1. V lost 6 bases to trimming and J lost 9 bases; unmatched junction nucleotides: 12. The CDR3 runs 15 residues. Per the germline V gene, CDR1 is DFQATT and CDR2 is SNEGSKA (reference sequence). This CDR3 reads CSADRDRVRTSPLHF. CDR3 DNA sequence: TGCAGTGCGGACCGGGACAGGGTTAGGACTTCACCCCTCCACTTT.

The chain has TRBV20-1 and TRBJ2-1; D remains ambiguous. V lost 5 bases and J lost 15, with 23 bases in between. This CDR3 is 13 amino acids long. Germline lookup yields CDR1 DFQATT and CDR2 SNEGSKA (reference sequence). CDR3 protein: CSAPLMTRPARFF. In nucleotides, the CDR3 is TGCAGTGCTCCCTTGATGACCCGGCCTGCGCGGTTCTTC.

This clonotype was recorded many times. The rearrangement uses TRBV20-1 and TRBJ2-3; 9 bases agree with TRBD2. V shed 6 bases and J 2 bases; nucleotides not matched to a gene: 9. Germline lookup yields CDR1 DFQATT and CDR2 SNEGSKA (reference sequence). CDR3 length equals 15 residues. CDR3 protein: CSARPLAGFTDTQYF. CDR3 DNA sequence: TGCAGTGCGCGACCTCTAGCGGGGTTCACAGATACGCAGTATTTT.

This clonotype was counted many times. The J gene is TRBJ2-7, the V gene TRBV5-1; 10 nucleotides agree with TRBD1. V shed 6 bases, J shed 5 bases, and the junction held 11 bases outside the gene matches. The CDR3 totals 15 residues. CDR1 is SGHRS, CDR2 YFSETQ, per germline. CDR3 loop: CASTISGTGVNEQYF. The DNA for the CDR3 is TGCGCCAGCACCATTTCCGGGACAGGGGTCAACGAGCAGTACTTC.

This clonotype was observed many times. The chain employs TRBV11-2 and TRBJ1-2, with TRBD1 matching 8 bases. Germline-derived CDR1 and CDR2 are SGHAT and FQNNGV. There are 16 residues in the CDR3. After removal of 3 bases from V and 2 bases from J, the junction contained 8 bases not matched to a gene. The CDR3 reads CASSFRQGSLNYGYTF. The DNA of the CDR3 is TGTGCCAGCAGCTTCCGACAGGGGTCATTGAACTATGGCTACACCTTC.

As for this clonotype: Here the CDR3 omits its conserved ending phenylalanine or tryptophan, so a read error is the likely source. The rearrangement joins TRBV9 to TRBJ1-4, with 11 bases matching TRBD1. Germline lookup yields CDR1 SGDLS and CDR2 YYNGEE. This CDR3 has 15 residues. The CDR3, as DNA: TGTGCCAGCAGCCCTGGACAGGGGGCAAGGGAAAGACTGTTTCTT. As protein: CASSPGQGARERLFL.

This clonotype was picked up many times. The rearrangement uses TRBV6-6 and TRBJ2-2; no firm D call. Germline lookup yields CDR1 MNHNY and CDR2 SVGAGI (reference sequence). V was cut by 0 bases and J by 8 bases, with 4 bases left in between. This CDR3 region has 12 residues. CDR3 bases: TGTGCCAGCAGTTACTCGGCAGGGGAGCTGTTTTTT. Translating gives CASSYSAGELFF.

The rearrangement uses TRBV5-4 and TRBJ2-6, with TRBD2 matching over 11 bases. The CDR3 has 15 residues. The ends lost 3 bases at V and 7 bases at J; junction bases unmatched: 3. CDR1 is SGHNT, CDR2 YYREEE, per germline (reference sequence). The CDR3 DNA follows: TGTGCCAGCAGCTGGCTAGCGGGGGGCGCCAACGTCCTGACTTTC. It is translated as CASSWLAGGANVLTF.

This clonotype has at least ten counts. The chain has TRBV9 and TRBJ2-7; 9 bases fit TRBD1. Germline V gene sequence: CDR1 SGDLS, CDR2 YYNGEE. The V segment lost 0 bases and the J segment 2 bases; nucleotides outside the gene matches: 6. The CDR3 spans 16 residues. The CDR3 DNA follows: TGTGCCAGCAGCGTAGGGGGGACAGGGTTGACCTACGAGCAGTACTTC. Translated, it gives CASSVGGTGLTYEQYF.

The V gene is TRBV7-8, the J gene TRBJ2-5, with a possible D match to TRBD2 (6 bases). Trimming shortened V by 8 bases and J by 3 bases, and 22 bases separated the two germline ends. The CDR3 is 16 residues long. The germline V gene has CDR1 SGHVS and CDR2 FQNEAQ. The CDR3 spells CASRLVPGTTKETQYF. CDR3 sequence (DNA): TGTGCCAGCCGACTAGTTCCCGGGACGACCAAAGAGACCCAGTACTTC.

With regard to this clonotype: The junction shows a germline mismatch at one end, possibly a read error. The chain uses TRBV20-1 and TRBJ1-4, with 7 bases fitting TRBD1. The CDR3 extends over 15 amino acids. Germline CDR1 and CDR2: DFQATT and SNEGSKA (reference sequence). CDR3 sequence (DNA): TGCCGTGCTAGAGATGGGAGGGACAGTTGGGAAGAACTGTTTTTT. Its protein product is CRARDGRDSWEELFF.

In its sample, this clonotype was seen a few times. The chain links TRBV6-1 to TRBJ2-5; D gene uncertain. V dropped 3 bases and J dropped 5 bases, with 16 bases sitting between them. The CDR3 extends over 15 amino acids. CDR1 and CDR2 from the germline V gene are MNHNS and SASEGT. The CDR3 region has the DNA TGTGCCAGCAGTGACACAGTCAAGACCGGGGAGACCCAGTACTTC. As protein: CASSDTVKTGETQYF.

This clonotype was seen at least ten times. The rearrangement links TRBV5-1 to TRBJ2-4; D might be TRBD1 (6 bases). CDR1 SGHRS and CDR2 YFSETQ come from the germline V gene. The CDR3 runs 13 residues. V dropped 5 bases and J dropped 9 bases, with 15 bases sitting between them. The CDR3 nucleotides read TGCGCCAGCAGGGGGGCCGGGACGATCATTCAGTACTTC. Encoded protein: CASRGAGTIIQYF.

The sample holds many counts of this clonotype. This chain joins TRBV14 and TRBJ1-5; D perhaps matches TRBD1 (5 bases). V was clipped by 3 bases and J by 7 bases, with 10 bases between them. This CDR3 contains 13 residues. Per the germline V gene, CDR1 is SGHDN and CDR2 is FVKESK. DNA of the CDR3: TGTGCCAGCAGCCAGGGGACGGGACAGCCCCAGCATTTT. It yields the protein CASSQGTGQPQHF.

In this sample, this clonotype turned up once. One end of the junction is discordant with germline, which a read error may explain. This chain uses TRBV10-3 with TRBJ2-3; a weak D match, TRBD1 (6 bases). CDR1 is ENHRY, CDR2 SYGVKD, per germline. The CDR3 is 15 amino acids. The CDR3 DNA follows: TGTGCCATCAGTGGGTCGATGGGGGCCACAGATACGCAGTACTTT. Translated, it gives CAISGSMGATDTQYF.